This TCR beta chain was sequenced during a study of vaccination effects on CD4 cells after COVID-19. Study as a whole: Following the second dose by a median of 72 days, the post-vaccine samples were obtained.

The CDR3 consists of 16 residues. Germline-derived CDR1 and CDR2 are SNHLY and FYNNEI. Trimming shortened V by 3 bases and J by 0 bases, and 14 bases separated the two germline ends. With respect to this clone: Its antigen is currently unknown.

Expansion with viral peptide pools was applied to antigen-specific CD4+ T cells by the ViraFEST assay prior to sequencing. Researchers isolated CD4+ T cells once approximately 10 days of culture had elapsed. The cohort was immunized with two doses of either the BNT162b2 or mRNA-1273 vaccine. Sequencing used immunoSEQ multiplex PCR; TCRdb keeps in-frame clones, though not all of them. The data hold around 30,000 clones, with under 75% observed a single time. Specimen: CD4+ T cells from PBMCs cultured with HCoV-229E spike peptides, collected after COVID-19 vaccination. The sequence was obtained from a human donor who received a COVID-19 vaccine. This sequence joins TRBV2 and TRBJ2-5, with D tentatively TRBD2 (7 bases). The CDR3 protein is CASSDAAGDNQETQYF. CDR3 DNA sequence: TGTGCCAGCAGTGATGCGGCGGGGGACAACCAAGAGACCCAGTACTTC.